The clone carrying this TCR beta chain was seen ten or more times. The data originate from a study of Graves' ophthalmopathy and Graves' hyperthyroidism. Transcripts of RNA were the source for amplifying TCR beta CDR3 regions. After a first-round RT-PCR with HTBI primers, a second-round multiplex PCR was run. In TCRdb, the multiplex PCR reads were re-called with MiXCR into one record per CDR3 protein. The data show 680,000 or so distinct CDR3 sequences, 22% seen once. Orbital computed tomography, together with clinical symptoms, serum thyroxine, TRAb and thyroid ultrasound, was used for diagnosis. Germline CDR1 reads SGHRS; CDR2 reads YFSETQ. The CDR3 extends over 13 amino acids. The V end was cut by 4 bases, the J end by 6 bases, with 13 bases between.

This TCR was recovered from a woman between 18 and 30 years old with stable Graves' hyperthyroidism. Some clones in this sample may be carry-over from other donors' samples. V gene TRBV5-1 combines with J gene TRBJ1-2; D is uncertain. Sequenced sample: peripheral blood. The CDR3 protein is CASSRGRDHGYTF. The CDR3 DNA reads as TGCGCCAGCAGCCGAGGACGAGACCATGGCTACACCTTC. Full variable domain (remainder filled in from reference TRBV5-1 and TRBJ1-2): KAGVTQTPRYLIKTRGQQVTLSCSPISGHRSVSWYQQTPGQGLQFLFEYFSETQRNKGNFPGRFSGRQFSNSRSEMNVSTLELGDSALYLCASSRGRDHGYTFGSGTRLTVV.